The entry that follows covers one T cell receptor beta chain sequence. Its antigen is still unknown. This sample is drawn from a study of T cell repertoires in cytomegalovirus infection. The wider study: Shared public TCR beta signatures pointed to both CMV infection and a matching HLA type. Study-level findings and limits: There were HLA-C-restricted CMV-specific TCR beta clonotypes dominating the ex vivo response. The cumulative frequency of public TCR beta families identified carriers of CMV plus the relevant HLA.

TCRdb analysed the reads with MiXCR anew, one entry per CDR3 protein. This sample has about 68,000 distinct CDR3 sequences, with 20% to 25% found just once. The sequencing input was PBMCs, sequenced either directly or after in vitro stimulation (not recorded which). This receptor was obtained from a human donor in good health (CMV status not recorded). Some clones in this sample may be carry-over from other donors' samples.

In nucleotides, the CDR3 is TGTGCCAGCAGAGGACAGGGGGATTCACCCCTCCACTTT. Translated, it gives CASRGQGDSPLHF. This chain links TRBV28 with TRBJ1-6; TRBD1 agrees at 10 bases. Germline V lookup: CDR1 MDHEN, CDR2 SYDVKM. This CDR3 spans 13 amino acids. With V trimmed by 6 bases and J by 8 bases, 1 base remained unmatched.